The rows below give T cell receptor beta chains drawn from one sample of a study of T cell responses to AZD1222 COVID-19 vaccine. Sequencing was performed with immunoSEQ multiplex PCR; in TCRdb, only in-frame clones are kept and a portion is missing. The sample has under 120,000 clones, about 92% seen once; the top ten hold 1% to 1.5%. The sequencing used peripheral blood, collected on day 0 of AZD1222 vaccination. The receptors originated from an adult in good health. CDR3s include the opening cysteine and the closing phenylalanine or tryptophan. D genes are given only for firm matches. Size is omitted from some rows. Given values are once, few, many or a class for expanded clones.

V gene: TRBV4-2
clone size: .
D gene: .
J gene: TRBJ1-5
CDR3 protein: CASSSRGNQPQHF
CDR3 DNA: TGTGCCAGCAGCTCAAGGGGCAATCAGCCCCAGCATTTT

V gene: TRBV9
clone size: .
D gene: TRBD1
J gene: TRBJ2-2
CDR3 protein: CASSETGRNTGELFF
CDR3 DNA: TGTGCCAGCAGCGAGACAGGGAGGAACACCGGGGAGCTGTTTTTT

V gene: TRBV2
clone size: .
D gene: TRBD2
J gene: TRBJ2-2
CDR3 protein: CASSDWREEVNTGELFF
CDR3 DNA: TGTGCCAGCAGTGATTGGCGGGAGGAAGTAAACACCGGGGAGCTGTTTTTT

V gene: TRBV15
clone size: .
D gene: .
J gene: TRBJ1-2
CDR3 protein: CATSREGMANYGYTF
CDR3 DNA: TGTGCCACCAGCAGAGAGGGGATGGCCAACTATGGCTACACCTTC

V gene: TRBV12-2
clone size: .
D gene: .
J gene: TRBJ2-5
CDR3 protein: CAPPCGQQETQYF
CDR3 DNA: TGTGCGCCGCCTTGTGGGCAGCAAGAGACCCAGTACTTC

V gene: TRBV14
clone size: .
D gene: .
J gene: TRBJ2-6
CDR3 protein: CASSQRIRNWGSLGANVLTF
CDR3 DNA: TGTGCCAGCAGCCAAAGAATAAGAAATTGGGGCAGCCTTGGGGCCAACGTCCTGACTTTC

V gene: TRBV5-1
clone size: .
D gene: .
J gene: TRBJ1-1
CDR3 protein: CAPGPGTEAFF
CDR3 DNA: TGCGCCCCCGGACCGGGGACTGAAGCTTTCTTT

V gene: TRBV11-1
clone size: .
D gene: .
J gene: TRBJ2-7
CDR3 protein: CASSPKGQASYEQYF
CDR3 DNA: TGTGCCAGCAGCCCAAAGGGGCAGGCATCCTACGAGCAGTACTTC

V gene: TRBV18
clone size: .
D gene: .
J gene: TRBJ2-1
CDR3 protein: CASSPKDEQFF
CDR3 DNA: TGTGCCAGCTCACCAAAAGATGAGCAGTTCTTC

V gene: TRBV18
clone size: .
D gene: TRBD2
J gene: TRBJ2-1
CDR3 protein: CASSRDLAGVNEQFF
CDR3 DNA: TGTGCCAGCTCACGGGACCTAGCGGGAGTCAATGAGCAGTTCTTC

V gene: TRBV4-2
clone size: .
D gene: .
J gene: TRBJ1-5
CDR3 protein: CASSQDLRGDQPQHF
CDR3 DNA: TGTGCCAGCAGCCAAGATTTACGGGGGGATCAGCCCCAGCATTTT

V gene: TRBV14
clone size: .
D gene: .
J gene: TRBJ1-6
CDR3 protein: CASSQRLRNSPLHF
CDR3 DNA: TGTGCCAGCAGCCAAAGGCTGCGGAATTCACCCCTCCACTTT

V gene: TRBV19
clone size: once
D gene: .
J gene: TRBJ1-1
CDR3 protein: CASSIRGALNTEAFF
CDR3 DNA: TGTGCCAGTAGTATACGGGGGGCACTGAACACTGAAGCTTTCTTT

V gene: TRBV28
clone size: .
D gene: .
J gene: TRBJ1-1
CDR3 protein: CASRQRTLRDTTEAFF
CDR3 DNA: TGTGCCAGCAGACAGAGGACCCTGAGGGATACCACTGAAGCTTTCTTT

V gene: TRBV24-1
clone size: .
D gene: .
J gene: TRBJ1-2
CDR3 protein: CATSAGNYGYTF
CDR3 DNA: TGTGCCACCAGTGCGGGGAACTATGGCTACACCTTC

V gene: TRBV7-7
clone size: .
D gene: .
J gene: TRBJ2-2
CDR3 protein: CASSQGTGELFF
CDR3 DNA: TGTGCCAGCAGCCAGGGGACCGGGGAGCTGTTTTTT

V gene: TRBV7-5
clone size: .
D gene: .
J gene: TRBJ2-3
CDR3 protein: CVRSSRAGGPGTDTQYF
CDR3 DNA: TGTGTCAGAAGCTCCCGAGCGGGAGGGCCGGGCACAGATACGCAGTATTTT

V gene: TRBV11-2
clone size: .
D gene: .
J gene: TRBJ2-3
CDR3 protein: CASSLWDADTQYF
CDR3 DNA: TGTGCCAGCAGCTTATGGGACGCGGATACGCAGTATTTT

V gene: TRBV30
clone size: .
D gene: TRBD2
J gene: TRBJ2-7
CDR3 protein: CAWSEPGLAREQYF
CDR3 DNA: TGTGCCTGGAGTGAGCCGGGACTAGCGAGGGAGCAGTACTTC

V gene: TRBV19
clone size: once
D gene: .
J gene: TRBJ2-3
CDR3 protein: CASSPFDSTDTQYF
CDR3 DNA: TGTGCCAGTAGTCCCTTTGATAGCACGGATACGCAGTATTTT

V gene: TRBV21-1
clone size: .
D gene: .
J gene: TRBJ1-1
CDR3 protein: CASSKGQPLLNTEAFF
CDR3 DNA: TGTGCCAGCAGCAAAGGGCAGCCGTTATTGAACACTGAAGCTTTCTTT

V gene: TRBV6-2/TRBV6-3
clone size: .
D gene: .
J gene: TRBJ1-5
CDR3 protein: CASSQGPPGRNQPQHF
CDR3 DNA: TGTGCCAGCAGTCAGGGGCCCCCCGGACGCAATCAGCCCCAGCATTTT

V gene: TRBV13
clone size: .
D gene: .
J gene: TRBJ1-4
CDR3 protein: CASKRGNSAELFF
CDR3 DNA: TGTGCCAGCAAACGGGGCAACTCGGCGGAACTGTTTTTT

V gene: TRBV18
clone size: once
D gene: .
J gene: TRBJ2-7
CDR3 protein: CASSPSQGPGYEQYF
CDR3 DNA: TGTGCCAGCTCACCATCCCAGGGACCGGGCTACGAGCAGTACTTC

V gene: TRBV19
clone size: .
D gene: TRBD1
J gene: TRBJ1-1
CDR3 protein: CASSRLRTGDSPSEAFF
CDR3 DNA: TGTGCCAGTAGTAGACTCCGTACTGGGGACAGCCCTTCTGAAGCTTTCTTT

V gene: TRBV6-2/TRBV6-3
clone size: .
D gene: .
J gene: TRBJ2-1
CDR3 protein: CASSYSGSASSYNEQFF
CDR3 DNA: TGTGCCAGCAGTTACTCCGGTAGCGCGAGCTCCTACAATGAGCAGTTCTTC

V gene: TRBV4-3
clone size: .
D gene: TRBD1
J gene: TRBJ1-2
CDR3 protein: CASSTGQNYGYTF
CDR3 DNA: TGCGCCAGCAGCACGGGACAGAACTATGGCTACACCTTC

V gene: TRBV14
clone size: .
D gene: TRBD2
J gene: TRBJ2-7
CDR3 protein: CASSQGGGYEQYF
CDR3 DNA: TGTGCCAGCAGCCAAGGGGGGGGTTACGAGCAGTACTTC

V gene: TRBV27
clone size: .
D gene: .
J gene: TRBJ1-5
CDR3 protein: CASSLEGTLRQPQHF
CDR3 DNA: TGTGCCAGCAGCCTAGAAGGGACCCTAAGGCAGCCCCAGCATTTT

V gene: TRBV28
clone size: .
D gene: TRBD1
J gene: TRBJ2-3
CDR3 protein: CASTTPQGAVDTQYF
CDR3 DNA: TGTGCCAGCACCACCCCCCAGGGGGCTGTAGATACGCAGTATTTT

V gene: TRBV9
clone size: .
D gene: .
J gene: TRBJ2-2
CDR3 protein: CASSVAYPGELFF
CDR3 DNA: TGTGCCAGCAGCGTAGCTTACCCCGGGGAGCTGTTTTTT

V gene: TRBV18
clone size: .
D gene: TRBD1
J gene: TRBJ1-3
CDR3 protein: CASSPGTGNSGNTIYF
CDR3 DNA: TGTGCCAGCTCCCCCGGGACAGGGAACTCTGGAAACACCATATATTTT

V gene: TRBV5-3
clone size: .
D gene: TRBD2
J gene: TRBJ2-1
CDR3 protein: CARSPGLAAYNEQFF
CDR3 DNA: TGTGCCAGAAGCCCGGGACTAGCGGCATACAATGAGCAGTTCTTC

V gene: TRBV27
clone size: .
D gene: .
J gene: TRBJ1-2
CDR3 protein: CASSPLDRSNYGYTF
CDR3 DNA: TGTGCCAGCAGTCCATTGGACAGAAGTAACTATGGCTACACCTTC

V gene: TRBV11-3
clone size: .
D gene: .
J gene: TRBJ1-1
CDR3 protein: CASSLSRGTEAFF
CDR3 DNA: TGTGCCAGCAGCTTAAGTAGGGGCACTGAAGCTTTCTTT

V gene: TRBV7-3
clone size: .
D gene: .
J gene: TRBJ1-2
CDR3 protein: CASSLGPQATDGYTF
CDR3 DNA: TGTGCCAGCAGCTTAGGACCGCAGGCAACGGATGGCTACACCTTC

V gene: TRBV5-1
clone size: .
D gene: .
J gene: TRBJ2-1
CDR3 protein: CASSLALEISYNEQFF
CDR3 DNA: TGCGCCAGCAGCTTGGCCCTGGAGATCTCCTACAATGAGCAGTTCTTC

V gene: TRBV6-1
clone size: .
D gene: TRBD2
J gene: TRBJ2-3
CDR3 protein: CASSEAGALGGSGRKNTQYF
CDR3 DNA: TGTGCCAGCAGTGAAGCGGGGGCCCTCGGCGGTAGCGGGAGAAAGAATACGCAGTATTTT

V gene: TRBV7-3
clone size: .
D gene: .
J gene: TRBJ1-1
CDR3 protein: CASSKQGDTEAFF
CDR3 DNA: TGTGCCAGCAGTAAACAGGGAGACACTGAAGCTTTCTTT

V gene: TRBV10-3
clone size: .
D gene: .
J gene: TRBJ1-5
CDR3 protein: CAISERVPQHF
CDR3 DNA: TGTGCCATCAGTGAGAGGGTACCCCAGCATTTT

V gene: TRBV5-1
clone size: .
D gene: TRBD1
J gene: TRBJ1-2
CDR3 protein: CASSQGDRVDGYTF
CDR3 DNA: TGCGCCAGCAGTCAAGGAGACAGGGTGGATGGCTACACCTTC